This T cell receptor (beta chain) was captured in a study of beta chain features in type 1 diabetes. Germline CDR1 is MNHEY and CDR2 is SVGAGI. CDR3 length: 13 residues. V was trimmed by 7 bases and J by 6 bases, leaving 16 bases between them. This clone was seen a handful of times. It was via CD45RO/CCR7/CD25/CD127/CD95/CD27 that CD4+ naive, central memory, regulatory and stem cell-like memory cells were sorted. Each sorted fraction was over 95% pure. All of the isolated RNA was reverse transcribed, so expressed TCRB transcripts were sequenced. Measured with immunoSEQ multiplex PCR; TCRdb has only the in-frame clones, and not every one. The profile shows 900,000 or so clones, about 17% of them singletons.

The source material was naive CD4+ T cells from blood. The chain employs TRBV6-5 and TRBJ2-7, with a weak D call TRBD2 (6 bases). The sequence derives from a woman in her late teens or twenties in good health. Here the CDR3 reads CASNPRARGEQYF. CDR3 bases: TGTGCCAGCAACCCCAGGGCGCGGGGCGAGCAGTACTTC.